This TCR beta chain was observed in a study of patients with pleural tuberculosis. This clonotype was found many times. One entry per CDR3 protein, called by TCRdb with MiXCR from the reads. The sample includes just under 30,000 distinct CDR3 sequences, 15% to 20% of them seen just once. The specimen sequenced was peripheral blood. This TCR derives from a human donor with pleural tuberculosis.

The CDR3 reads CASSQEVQEQASSYEQYF. DNA of the CDR3: TGCGCCAGCAGCCAAGAAGTTCAAGAACAGGCGAGCTCCTACGAGCAGTACTTC. The chain employs TRBV4-1 and TRBJ2-7; the D gene is possibly TRBD1 (5 bases). With 0 bases removed from V and 0 bases from J, the gap between germline ends came to 18 bases. The CDR3 loop spans 18 amino acids. Germline CDR1 and CDR2: MGHRA and YSYEKL.